This entry lists 14 T cell receptor beta chains sequenced from one sample in a study of identical twins (dated by TCRdb to between 2015 and 2016). The library was built by means of 5' RACE. For sequencing, an Illumina HiSeq 2000 was employed. The public reads were run again by TCRdb, first through fastp at Q25 and then through MiXCR, and only productive beta chains were kept. Rows with one shared CDR3 protein collapse into an entry with the most common genes and DNA. Present in this sample are about 290,000 distinct CDR3 sequences, roughly 10% of which were seen just once. The leading ten clones occupy around 7.1% of the sample. The same specimen was also included in a second study, on yellow fever vaccine responses in identical twins.

Sequencing was performed on CD8+ T cells sorted from blood. These TCRs come from a woman aged 18 to 35 in good health.

This clonotype was seen many times. The chain couples TRBV12-3 or TRBV12-4 to TRBJ2-5, with 11 bases aligning to TRBD2. This CDR3 is 16 amino acids long. V was clipped by 5 bases and J by 4 bases; unmatched bases: 9. CDR3 nucleotide sequence: TGTGCCAGCAGTACCCTTTTAGCGGGAGGGGGAGAGACCCAGTACTTC. Amino acids: CASSTLLAGGGETQYF.

The chain carries TRBV24-1 and TRBJ2-7; 10 bases match TRBD2. The ends lost 5 bases at V and 6 bases at J; junction bases unmatched: 9. The CDR3 sequence is 15 residues long. Germline loops: CDR1 KGHDR, CDR2 SFDVKD. CDR3 sequence: CATSGLAGETGEQYF. CDR3 bases: TGTGCCACCAGTGGCCTAGCGGGAGAAACTGGCGAGCAGTACTTC.

Only a few counts were recorded for this clonotype. J is TRBJ2-5 and V is TRBV7-9, with D perhaps given as TRBD1 or TRBD2 (5 bases each). Trimming stripped 1 base from V and 1 base from J, with 10 bases between. This CDR3 is 15 amino acids long. CDR1 is SEHNR, CDR2 FQNEAQ, per germline (reference sequence). The CDR3 sequence is CASSLDRGPQETQYF. In nucleotides, the CDR3 is TGTGCCAGCAGCTTAGACCGGGGACCCCAAGAGACCCAGTACTTC.

This clonotype was counted at least ten times. This chain joins TRBV7-8 and TRBJ2-7, with D tentatively TRBD2 (5 bases). Trimming stripped 5 bases from V and 3 bases from J, with 26 bases between. Germline values: CDR1 SGHVS, CDR2 FQNEAQ. The CDR3 is made up of 18 amino acids. CDR3 region: CASSPQETEAGGFYEQYF. The CDR3 nucleotides read TGTGCCAGCAGCCCCCAGGAAACGGAGGCAGGAGGCTTCTACGAGCAGTACTTC.

This chain uses TRBV3-1 with TRBJ2-7, with TRBD1 identical over 11 bases. Germline CDR1 reads LGHDT; CDR2 reads YNNKEL (reference sequence). With V trimmed by 7 bases and J by 5 bases, 10 bases remained unmatched. This CDR3 has 15 residues. The CDR3 region is CASTLRDRGTHEQYF. CDR3 DNA sequence: TGTGCCAGCACCCTGCGGGACAGGGGGACCCACGAGCAGTACTTC.

The rearrangement uses TRBV7-9 and TRBJ2-7, with 7 positions matching TRBD1. The V gene end was trimmed by 5 bases and the J gene end by 2 bases; junction bases not matched to a gene: 6. The length of the CDR3 is 14 residues. CDR1 and CDR2 (germline): SEHNR, FQNEAQ (reference sequence). In DNA form, the CDR3 reads TGTGCCAGCAGCCCTGGACAGGCGGCCTACGAGCAGTACTTC. This codes for CASSPGQAAYEQYF.

This clonotype was counted ten times or more. The chain combines TRBV4-3 with TRBJ2-7, with a weak D call TRBD2 (6 bases). V gave up 0 bases and J gave up 4 bases, with 16 bases separating them. Germline values: CDR1 LGHNA, CDR2 YSLEER. The CDR3 totals 16 residues. The CDR3 DNA follows: TGCGCCAGCAGCCAAGATCCCACGGGAGTCAGTTACGAGCAGTACTTC. Translating gives CASSQDPTGVSYEQYF.

This clonotype has just a few counts. V gene TRBV19 combines with J gene TRBJ2-7; D call uncertain. The germline CDR1 and CDR2 sequences are LNHDA and SQIVND (reference sequence). The CDR3 has 11 amino acids. Trimming pared 3 bases from V and 5 bases from J, leaving 5 bases between. This CDR3 reads CASSINHEQYF. The CDR3 region has the DNA TGTGCCAGTAGTATTAACCACGAGCAGTACTTC.

This clonotype was detected a few times. Compared with germline, one end of the junction differs, possibly owing to a read error. The V call is TRBV12-5, the J call TRBJ2-7, with D tentatively TRBD1 (6 bases). In germline, CDR1 is LGHNT, CDR2 FRNRAP. CDR3 length equals 13 residues. The CDR3 DNA reads as TGTGCTAGTGGTTGGGGGCCGAACAGGGCTTTAGACTTC. Its translation: CASGWGPNRALDF.

This chain connects TRBV29-1 to TRBJ1-1; D might be TRBD1 (5 bases). Trimming stripped 0 bases from V and 6 bases from J, with 11 bases between. CDR1 SQVTM and CDR2 ANQGSEA come from the germline V gene. CDR3 length: 13 residues. As DNA, the CDR3 is TGCAGCGTTGAAGAGACGGGGGGTGCTGAAGCTTTCTTT. Translating it yields CSVEETGGAEAFF. The variable domain in full, completed from reference TRBV29-1 and TRBJ1-1, reads SAVISQKPSRDICQRGTSLTIQCQVDSQVTMMFWYRQQPGQSLTLIATANQGSEATYESGFVIDKFPISRPNLTFSTLTVSNMSPEDSSIYLCSVEETGGAEAFFGQGTRLTVV.

The rearrangement links TRBV28 to TRBJ2-7; 8 bases align to TRBD2. CDR3 length equals 15 residues. J was trimmed by 4 bases and V by 3 bases; bases with no gene match: 8. The germline gives CDR1 MDHEN, CDR2 SYDVKM. The CDR3 spells CASSFIREGSYEQYF. The CDR3 nucleotides read TGTGCCAGCAGTTTCATTCGGGAGGGCTCATACGAGCAGTACTTC.

This clonotype is labeled large. This chain connects TRBV4-1 to TRBJ1-5, with D possibly TRBD1 on 5 matching bases. CDR3 length: 14 residues. Looked up from germline, CDR1 is MGHRA and CDR2 is YSYEKL. Deletions cut 0 bases from V and 11 bases from J, with 14 bases between. The CDR3 loop is CASSQETGLWSQHF. CDR3 DNA: TGCGCCAGCAGCCAAGAGACGGGACTTTGGTCCCAGCATTTT.

The chain carries TRBV4-1 and TRBJ1-6, with D tentatively TRBD1 (5 bases). V lost 0 bases to trimming and J lost 8 bases, with 11 bases between them. CDR3 length: 15 residues. Germline V gene lookup returns CDR1 MGHRA and CDR2 YSYEKL. The CDR3 protein is CASSQDQGWHSPLHF. CDR3 nucleotide sequence: TGCGCCAGCAGCCAAGATCAGGGTTGGCATTCACCCCTCCACTTT.

This clonotype appeared many times. J is TRBJ1-1 and V is TRBV5-1, with D hard to call. The CDR3 is made up of 14 amino acids. Trimming stripped 2 bases from V and 2 bases from J, with 10 bases between. CDR1 is SGHRS, CDR2 YFSETQ, per germline. In DNA, the CDR3 is TGCGCCAGCAGCTTCAACTTTTATAACACTGAAGCTTTCTTT. Translating gives CASSFNFYNTEAFF.